This T cell receptor beta chain was found in a study of B cell selection in AIRE deficiency. Using immunoSEQ multiplex PCR, the repertoire was profiled, and TCRdb retains in-frame clones only, with some absent. The profile covers 20,000 or so clones, with around 90% appearing a single time and 1.4% taken by the ten largest. The CDR3 extends over 13 amino acids. From germline, CDR1 is SGHRS and CDR2 YFSETQ. Trimming left V 0 bases short and J 6 bases short, with 10 bases between. Study conclusions and caveats: About 30.6% of healthy-shared Treg TCRbeta sequences appeared in patient Tconv cells. Of some 3,900 shared Treg TCRbeta sequences, around 30% were healthy-donor-only and around 9% patient-only.

Note on this clone: What it binds is unknown.

The regulatory T cell sort gate was CD4+CD25hiCD127low/negative. The chain links TRBV5-1 to TRBJ2-7, with D unresolved. The source is a human donor in good health. Specimen: CD4+CD25+ Tregs sorted from PBMCs. CDR3 DNA sequence: TGCGCCAGCAGCTTGGCCAAGGGCTCCGAGCAGTACTTC. It encodes CASSLAKGSEQYF.